This is a list of T cell receptor beta chains from one sample in a study of OX40 agonist ivuxolimab in advanced cancers. Method: immunoSEQ multiplex PCR; TCRdb's copy keeps in-frame clones and lacks some. The data show about 80,000 clones, over 75% seen once. Source: CD4+ or CD8+ T cells sorted from blood, taken in a trial of the OX40 agonist ivuxolimab. These receptor sequences come from an adult with an advanced solid tumor such as melanoma, head and neck, liver or kidney cancer. CDR3s include the opening cysteine and the closing phenylalanine or tryptophan. A D gene is named only where the DNA matches it firmly. Expanded clones are given a class, and other clones once, few, many or no size at all.

>17|TRBJ2-3|-|TRBD2|TRBV11-3
CASSLGRREEDTDTQYF
TGTGCCAGCAGCTTAGGACGGCGGGAGGAGGACACAGATACGCAGTATTTT
>15|TRBJ1-3|few|-|TRBV4-3
CASSQEKGGGNTIYF
TGCGCCAGCAGCCAAGAAAAAGGGGGAGGAAACACCATATATTTT
>14|TRBJ2-1|once|TRBD2|TRBV29-1
CSVDCGRRNNEQFF
TGCAGCGTTGACTGCGGGAGACGAAACAATGAGCAGTTCTTC
>17|TRBJ2-3|-|TRBD1|TRBV7-6
CASSLIGGGQGADTQYF
TGTGCCAGCAGCTTAATTGGCGGCGGACAGGGGGCAGATACGCAGTATTTT
>14|TRBJ2-7|-|TRBD2|TRBV10-1
CASGPAGGSSEQYF
TGCGCCAGCGGTCCAGCGGGGGGCTCGTCCGAGCAGTACTTC
>15|TRBJ2-1|-|-|TRBV11-1
CASSRDLSSYNEQFF
TGTGCCAGCAGCCGGGACCTTAGCTCCTACAATGAGCAGTTCTTC
>14|TRBJ1-2|-|TRBD1|TRBV7-8
CASSPTTGGGGYTF
TGTGCCAGCAGCCCTACTACAGGGGGCGGGGGCTACACCTTC
>13|TRBJ1-6|-|-|TRBV11-1
CASSLVPNSPLHF
TGTGCCAGCAGCTTGGTCCCTAATTCACCCCTCCACTTT
>14|TRBJ1-6|once|TRBD1|TRBV2
CASAGQGPNSPLHF
TGTGCCAGCGCAGGACAGGGCCCGAATTCACCCCTCCACTTT
>14|TRBJ2-3|-|TRBD2|TRBV5-6
CASHGLASSDTQYF
TGTGCCAGCCATGGACTAGCGTCGAGCGATACGCAGTATTTT
>13|TRBJ2-5|-|TRBD1|TRBV5-1
CASSYGTDPAQYF
TGCGCCAGCAGCTATGGGACAGACCCGGCCCAGTACTTC
>16|TRBJ1-1|-|TRBD1|TRBV28
CASSSTGRDRDTEAFF
TGTGCCAGCAGTTCTACCGGCCGGGACAGGGACACTGAAGCTTTCTTT
>12|TRBJ2-5|-|-|TRBV10-3
CAISEWGETQYF
TGTGCCATCAGTGAGTGGGGGGAGACCCAGTACTTC
>13|TRBJ2-7|-|-|TRBV7-9
CASTKGTSYEQYF
TGTGCCAGCACAAAGGGGACCTCCTACGAGCAGTACTTC
>14|TRBJ2-5|-|-|TRBV10-2
CASRAPGGLETQYF
TGCGCCAGCAGGGCCCCCGGCGGGCTAGAGACCCAGTACTTC
>12|TRBJ1-6|-|-|TRBV6-1
CASSAYNSPLHF
TGTGCCAGCAGTGCATATAATTCACCCCTCCACTTT
>13|TRBJ2-3|-|-|TRBV6-5
CASTQTWGNTQYF
TGTGCCAGCACCCAAACATGGGGGAATACGCAGTATTTT
>14|TRBJ1-2|once|TRBD1|TRBV6-1
CASSKGQDFYGYTF
TGTGCCAGCAGTAAGGGACAGGACTTCTATGGCTACACCTTC
>14|TRBJ2-7|-|-|TRBV5-4
CASSPGTSKPVKYF
TGTGCCAGCAGCCCCGGGACATCGAAGCCGGTAAAATACTTC
>14|TRBJ1-1|-|-|TRBV18
CASSPFGGDTEAFF
TGTGCCAGCTCACCTTTTGGGGGGGACACTGAAGCTTTCTTT
>13|TRBJ2-7|-|-|TRBV4-1
CASSQDQGEVQYF
TGCGCCAGCAGCCAAGATCAAGGGGAGGTGCAGTACTTC
>13|TRBJ1-4|-|TRBD1|TRBV5-1
CASSLGQGTKLFF
TGCGCCAGCAGCTTGGGACAGGGGACAAAACTGTTTTTT
>16|TRBJ2-3|-|TRBD2|TRBV15
CATSRPAGGSTDTQYF
TGTGCCACCAGCAGACCAGCGGGAGGAAGCACAGATACGCAGTATTTT
>15|TRBJ2-1|-|-|TRBV28
CASRTPGRHRNEQFF
TGTGCCAGCAGAACACCCGGTAGACATCGCAATGAGCAGTTCTTC
>14|TRBJ1-5|-|-|TRBV19
CASRVGGYDQPQHF
TGTGCCAGCAGAGTAGGGGGTTACGATCAGCCCCAGCATTTT
>17|TRBJ2-2|few|TRBD2|TRBV7-9
CASSLARDSGRFGELFF
TGTGCCAGCAGCTTAGCGCGCGATAGCGGGAGGTTCGGGGAGCTGTTTTTT
>11|TRBJ2-3|few|-|TRBV14
CASSHGQTQYF
TGTGCCAGCAGCCACGGGCAGACGCAGTATTTT
>18|TRBJ1-5|-|TRBD1|TRBV18
CASSPETTGTGANQPQHF
TGTGCCAGCTCACCAGAGACTACCGGGACAGGAGCCAATCAGCCCCAGCATTTT
>12|TRBJ2-7|-|-|TRBV11-3
CASSLDLEWQYF
TGTGCCAGCAGCTTAGATTTGGAGTGGCAGTACTTC
>16|TRBJ1-4|few|TRBD1|TRBV4-1
CASSQGSTGGREKLFF
TGCGCCAGCAGCCAAGGGTCGACAGGGGGTAGGGAAAAACTGTTTTTT
>15|TRBJ2-7|-|TRBD2|TRBV9
CASSVAPTSDDEQYF
TGTGCCAGCAGCGTAGCTCCTACTAGCGACGACGAGCAGTACTTC
>19|TRBJ1-5|-|TRBD1|TRBV19
CASSRSGQPRGIRNQPQHF
TGTGCCAGTAGTCGTTCGGGACAGCCCCGTGGTATACGCAATCAGCCCCAGCATTTT
>14|TRBJ1-1|-|-|TRBV18
CASSPGGLVTEAFF
TGTGCCAGCTCACCAGGGGGGCTGGTGACTGAAGCTTTCTTT
>19|TRBJ2-3|once|TRBD2|TRBV19
CASSIIVRGTSGNTDTQYF
TGTGCCAGTAGTATTATCGTTCGGGGGACTAGCGGGAATACAGATACGCAGTATTTT
>14|TRBJ1-5|-|-|TRBV7-2
CASSTRVNNQPQHF
TGTGCCAGCAGCACACGGGTGAACAATCAGCCCCAGCATTTT
>16|TRBJ2-7|-|TRBD2|TRBV11-3
CASSHRLAGGPNEQYF
TGTGCCAGCAGCCACCGACTAGCGGGAGGGCCCAACGAGCAGTACTTC
>16|TRBJ2-3|once|-|TRBV18
CASSPGAAVPTDTQYF
TGTGCCAGCTCACCCGGGGCGGCGGTCCCCACAGATACGCAGTATTTT
>15|TRBJ2-1|-|TRBD2|TRBV9
CASSPRTSVDNEQFF
TGTGCCAGCAGCCCACGGACTAGCGTCGACAATGAGCAGTTCTTC
>16|TRBJ2-7|-|TRBD2|TRBV4-1
CASSPGPLAGDDEQYF
TGCGCCAGCAGCCCAGGACCACTAGCGGGAGATGATGAGCAGTACTTC
>12|TRBJ1-1|-|-|TRBV7-9
CASSSQDSKAFF
TGTGCCAGCAGCTCCCAGGACAGCAAAGCTTTCTTT
>13|TRBJ1-4|-|-|TRBV9
CASSVSGDEKLFF
TGTGCCAGCAGCGTATCAGGGGACGAAAAACTGTTTTTT
>15|TRBJ2-3|-|TRBD2|TRBV7-3
CASSFGAGGSDTQYF
TGTGCCAGCAGCTTTGGAGCGGGAGGGTCCGATACGCAGTATTTT